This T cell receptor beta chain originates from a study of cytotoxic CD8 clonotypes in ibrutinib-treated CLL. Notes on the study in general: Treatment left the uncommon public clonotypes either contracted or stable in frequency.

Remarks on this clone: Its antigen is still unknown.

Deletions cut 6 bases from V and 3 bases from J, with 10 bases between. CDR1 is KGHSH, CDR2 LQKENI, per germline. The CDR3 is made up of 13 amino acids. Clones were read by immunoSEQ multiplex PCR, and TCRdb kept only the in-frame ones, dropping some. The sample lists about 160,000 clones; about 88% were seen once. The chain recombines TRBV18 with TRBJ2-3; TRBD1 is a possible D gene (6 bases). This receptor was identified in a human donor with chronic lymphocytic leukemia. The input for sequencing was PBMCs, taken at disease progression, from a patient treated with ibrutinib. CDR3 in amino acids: CASSQQGTDTQYF. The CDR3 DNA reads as TGTGCCAGCTCGCAACAGGGAACAGATACGCAGTATTTT.